This TCR beta chain was sequenced during a study of T cells in Graves' hyperthyroidism and ophthalmopathy. The source material, RNA transcripts, was used to amplify TCR beta CDR3 regions. HTBI primers drove first-round RT-PCR of the TCR CDR3. TCRdb redid the calling of the multiplex PCR reads with MiXCR, one entry per CDR3 protein. Found here are some 740,000 distinct CDR3 sequences, approximately 14% of them singletons; the top ten hold about 10%. Points from the study as a whole: Blood also held most thyroid clonotypes expanded beyond 0.001.

A note on this clonotype: Antigen specificity is unknown.

Sequencing was performed on blood. This TCR was recovered from a woman aged 18-35 years with Graves' hyperthyroidism.

In nucleotides, the CDR3 is TGTGCCAGCACCGTACGACTAGCGGTAAACCCATACAATGAGCAGTTCTTC. Its translation: CASTVRLAVNPYNEQFF. J is TRBJ2-1 and V is TRBV7-9; 9 nucleotides agree with TRBD2. The V gene end was trimmed by 7 bases and the J gene end by 4 bases; junction bases not matched to a gene: 14. Germline CDR1 and CDR2: SEHNR and FQNEAQ (reference sequence). The CDR3 contains 17 residues.